Below, 5 T cell receptor beta chains from the same sample are listed, as sequenced in a study of beta chain features in type 1 diabetes. Expressed TCRB transcripts were sequenced because the entire RNA isolate underwent reverse transcription. The protocol was immunoSEQ multiplex PCR, while the TCRdb copy is restricted to in-frame clones and leaves out a portion. The table has 220,000 or so clones, 68% seen once. The sequenced material came from naive CD4+ T cells from blood. These receptors originate from a man aged 30-40 years in good health.

This clone turned up a few times. The chain is built from TRBV30 and TRBJ2-7; a weak D match, TRBD1 (6 bases). The CDR3 is made up of 13 amino acids. Deletions cut 5 bases from V and 3 bases from J, with 14 bases between. Germline V gene sequence: CDR1 GTSNPN, CDR2 SVGIG (reference sequence). The CDR3 DNA sequence: TGTGCCTGGTCCGGGCAGGGGAACTACGAGCAGTACTTC. Translation gives CAWSGQGNYEQYF.

The chain links TRBV29-1 to TRBJ2-5; 7 bases are shared with TRBD1. The CDR3 extends over 12 amino acids. V lost 8 bases to trimming and J lost 4 bases; unmatched junction nucleotides: 7. The germline V gene encodes CDR1 SQVTM and CDR2 ANQGSEA. CDR3 loop: CSFLTGPETQYF. The DNA for the CDR3 is TGCAGCTTCTTGACAGGGCCAGAGACCCAGTACTTC.

The gene calls are TRBV20-1 and TRBJ1-6; tentatively, D is TRBD1 (5 bases). Germline V CDR1 and CDR2: DFQATT, SNEGSKA (reference sequence). There are 11 residues in the CDR3. V gave up 6 bases and J gave up 9 bases, with 9 bases separating them. CDR3 coding DNA: TGCAGTGCCCGGACATTTTCACCCCTCCACTTT. Translated, it gives CSARTFSPLHF.

The chain uses TRBV13 and TRBJ2-7, with TRBD2 identical over 13 bases. CDR1 and CDR2 from the germline V gene are PRHDT and FYEKMQ (reference sequence). Trimming cost V 5 bases and J 2 bases; bases outside gene matches: 6. The CDR3 is 16 amino acids. The DNA for the CDR3 is TGTGCCAGCAGCCCCCCGGGACTAGCGGGGCCCTACGAGCAGTACTTC. It is translated as CASSPPGLAGPYEQYF.

This clone has a handful of counts. The chain recombines TRBV7-9 with TRBJ1-6; 7 bases fit TRBD1. The ends lost 5 bases at V and 10 bases at J; junction bases unmatched: 8. The CDR3 runs to 14 residues. From germline, CDR1 is SEHNR and CDR2 FQNEAQ (reference sequence). The CDR3 region has the DNA TGTGCCAGCAGCGCCCCGACAGGGAACTCACCCCTCCACTTT. Translating it yields CASSAPTGNSPLHF.